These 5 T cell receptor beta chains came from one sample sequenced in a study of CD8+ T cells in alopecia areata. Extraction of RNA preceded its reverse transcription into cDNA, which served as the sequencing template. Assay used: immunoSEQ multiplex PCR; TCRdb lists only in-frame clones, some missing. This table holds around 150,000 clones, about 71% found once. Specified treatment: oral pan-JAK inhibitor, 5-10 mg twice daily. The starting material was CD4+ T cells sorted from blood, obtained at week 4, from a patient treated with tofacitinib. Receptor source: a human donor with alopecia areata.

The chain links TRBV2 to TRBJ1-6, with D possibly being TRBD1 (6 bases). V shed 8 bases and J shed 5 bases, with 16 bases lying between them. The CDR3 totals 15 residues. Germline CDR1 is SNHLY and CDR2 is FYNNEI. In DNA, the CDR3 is TGTGCCAGCGGGGTGTCCGGACAGAATAATTCACCCCTCCACTTT. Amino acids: CASGVSGQNNSPLHF.

This CDR3 reads CASSPTGIVNYGYTF. The CDR3 bases are TGTGCCAGCAGCCCGACAGGGATCGTTAACTATGGCTACACCTTC. This sequence joins TRBV7-9 and TRBJ1-2; 7 positions agree with TRBD1. The CDR3 length is 15 residues. J lost 1 base, V lost 5 bases, and 7 bases had no gene match. The germline gives CDR1 SEHNR, CDR2 FQNEAQ (reference sequence).

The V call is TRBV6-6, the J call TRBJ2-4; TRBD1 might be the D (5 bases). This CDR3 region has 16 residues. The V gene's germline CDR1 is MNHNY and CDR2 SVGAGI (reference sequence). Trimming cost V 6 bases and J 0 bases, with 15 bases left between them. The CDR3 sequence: CASRFDSGLAKNIQYF. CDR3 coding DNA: TGTGCCAGCAGATTCGACAGTGGATTAGCCAAAAACATTCAGTACTTC.

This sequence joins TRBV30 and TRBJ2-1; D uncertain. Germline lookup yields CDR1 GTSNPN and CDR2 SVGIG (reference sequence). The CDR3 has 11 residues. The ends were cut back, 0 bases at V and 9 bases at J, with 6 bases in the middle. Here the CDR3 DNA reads TGTGCCTGGAGTGTAGTGAGTGAGCAGTTCTTC. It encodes CAWSVVSEQFF.

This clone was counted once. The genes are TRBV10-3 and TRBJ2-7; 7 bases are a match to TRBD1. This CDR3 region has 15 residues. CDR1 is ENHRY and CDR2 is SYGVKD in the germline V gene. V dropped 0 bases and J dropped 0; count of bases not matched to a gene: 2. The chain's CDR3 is CAISESTGISYEQYF. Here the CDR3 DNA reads TGTGCCATCAGTGAGTCGACAGGGATCTCCTACGAGCAGTACTTC.